Following are 29 T cell receptor beta chains from one sample sequenced in a study of early T cells in non-severe SARS-CoV-2 infection. Via MiXCR, TCRdb re-called the 5' RACE reads, giving one row per CDR3 protein. The sample carries tens of thousands of distinct CDR3 sequences, about 5% recorded once. Sequencing used whole blood. The source is an adult who was a healthcare worker with PCR-confirmed SARS-CoV-2 infection or an uninfected control (not recorded which).

This clonotype appeared many times. The rearrangement links TRBV14 to TRBJ1-5, with 7 bases aligning to TRBD1. Germline V gives CDR1 SGHDN, CDR2 FVKESK. The CDR3 has 14 residues. With V trimmed by 4 bases and J by 4 bases, 4 bases remained unmatched. CDR3 residues: CASSLTGDNQPQHF. In nucleotides, the CDR3 is TGTGCCAGCAGCCTCACAGGGGATAATCAGCCCCAGCATTTT.

The chain links TRBV7-9 to TRBJ2-2; 9 nucleotides match TRBD1. V lost 5 bases to trimming and J lost 4 bases; unmatched junction nucleotides: 5. This CDR3 region has 15 residues. From germline, CDR1 is SEHNR and CDR2 FQNEAQ (reference sequence). The CDR3 nucleotides read TGTGCCAGCAGCGCCCGGACAGGGGCCACCGGGGAGCTGTTTTTT. Translation gives CASSARTGATGELFF.

This clonotype came up many times. The chain links TRBV28 to TRBJ1-2; D not resolved. The CDR3 runs to 14 residues. Germline V lookup: CDR1 MDHEN, CDR2 SYDVKM. Trimming removed 2 bases from V and 4 bases from J, with 11 bases in between. The CDR3 here is CASSLGVGGYGYTF. CDR3 DNA: TGTGCCAGCAGTTTAGGGGTCGGTGGCTATGGCTACACCTTC.

The table lists this clonotype with a few counts. The chain has TRBV6-6 and TRBJ2-7, with D maybe TRBD2 (6 bases). The CDR3 runs 12 residues. The germline V gene encodes CDR1 MNHNY and CDR2 SVGAGI (reference sequence). Trimming pared 4 bases from V and 4 bases from J, leaving 8 bases between. CDR3 in amino acids: CASSWRGYEQYF. CDR3 in DNA: TGTGCCAGCAGTTGGAGGGGTTACGAGCAGTACTTC.

This chain uses TRBV28 with TRBJ2-7, with 10 bases matching TRBD2. CDR1 and CDR2 (germline): MDHEN, SYDVKM. The junction had 9 bases not matched to a gene; V was cut back by 7 bases and J by 3 bases. The CDR3 length is 15 residues. For the CDR3, the DNA is TGTGCCAGCAAACCTCCGGGACTAGCGTACTACGAGCAGTACTTC. As protein: CASKPPGLAYYEQYF.

V is TRBV2 and J is TRBJ2-2; 9 bases fit TRBD1. The length of the CDR3 is 15 residues. With V trimmed by 8 bases and J by 5 bases, 9 bases remained unmatched. Germline V CDR1 and CDR2: SNHLY, FYNNEI. CDR3 nucleotides: TGTGCCAGCCTTACTGGGACAGGGAGAACCGGGGAGCTGTTTTTT. This gives the protein CASLTGTGRTGELFF.

This clonotype has at least ten counts. This chain joins TRBV11-2 and TRBJ1-6; no clear D gene. Germline V gene data show CDR1 as SGHAT and CDR2 as FQNNGV. V gave up 1 base and J gave up 7 bases, with 11 bases separating them. This CDR3 has 15 amino acids. The CDR3 sequence: CASSLGPRENSPLHF. In DNA form, the CDR3 reads TGTGCCAGCAGCTTAGGGCCCCGGGAGAATTCACCCCTCCACTTT.

This clonotype was counted many times. This chain uses TRBV10-3 with TRBJ2-1; D not resolved. Trimming shortened V by 0 bases and J by 6 bases, and 15 bases separated the two germline ends. Per the germline V gene, CDR1 is ENHRY and CDR2 is SYGVKD. The CDR3 length is 16 residues. CDR3 protein: CAISESERLTGNEQFF. The CDR3 DNA reads TGTGCCATCAGTGAGTCGGAGAGGCTAACTGGCAATGAGCAGTTCTTC.

V and J are TRBV29-1 and TRBJ2-3; D is perhaps TRBD1 or TRBD2 (6 bases each). This CDR3 contains 13 residues. CDR1 and CDR2 from the germline V gene are SQVTM and ANQGSEA. Trimming removed 4 bases at V and 1 base at J, with 9 bases between. CDR3 DNA sequence: TGCAGCGTTGCGAGGGGGGGCACAGATACGCAGTATTTT. It yields the protein CSVARGGTDTQYF.

This clonotype was counted ten times or more. J is TRBJ2-7 and V is TRBV20-1; 8 bases align to TRBD2. The CDR3 has 11 amino acids. The germline V gene has CDR1 DFQATT and CDR2 SNEGSKA (reference sequence). V was clipped by 7 bases and J by 4 bases; unmatched bases: 3. CDR3 coding DNA: TGCAGTGTAGCGGGGCAATACGAGCAGTACTTC. Amino acids: CSVAGQYEQYF.

This clonotype showed up many times. The V call is TRBV5-6, the J call TRBJ2-3; D might be TRBD2 (6 bases). Germline V gene lookup returns CDR1 SGHDT and CDR2 YYEEEE. This CDR3 comprises 17 residues. V was clipped by 4 bases and J by 3 bases, with 21 bases between them. This chain's CDR3 is CASSKGILAGRTDTQYF. The CDR3 coding sequence is TGTGCCAGCAGCAAGGGGATCTTGGCGGGGAGGACAGATACGCAGTATTTT.

This clonotype was observed at least ten times. V is TRBV9 and J is TRBJ1-2, with a tentative D call TRBD1 (5 bases). The germline CDR1 and CDR2 sequences are SGDLS and YYNGEE. This CDR3 contains 15 residues. V shed 2 bases and J shed 2 bases, with 13 bases lying between them. The CDR3 loop is CASSVQGDINYGYTF. The CDR3 region has the DNA TGTGCCAGCAGCGTCCAGGGAGATATCAACTATGGCTACACCTTC.

V is TRBV7-8 and J is TRBJ1-4; D perhaps matches TRBD1 (6 bases). The V gene's germline CDR1 is SGHVS and CDR2 FQNEAQ. V lost 5 bases and J lost 8, with 21 bases in between. The CDR3 extends over 16 amino acids. The CDR3 protein is CASSTQSGAVGEKLFF. The CDR3 nucleotides are TGTGCCAGCAGCACCCAGTCAGGGGCAGTAGGGGAAAAACTGTTTTTT.

This clonotype occurred many times. The chain recombines TRBV7-9 with TRBJ1-1; D is perhaps TRBD1 (5 bases). The CDR3 spans 14 residues. V was trimmed by 3 bases and J by 2 bases, leaving 10 bases between them. Germline V gene sequence: CDR1 SEHNR, CDR2 FQNEAQ (reference sequence). Written as DNA, the CDR3 is TGTGCCAGCAGCTTCGGGGGTCTTAACACTGAAGCTTTCTTT. The encoded protein is CASSFGGLNTEAFF.

This clonotype appeared many times. The chain employs TRBV4-3 and TRBJ1-1; D call uncertain. Per germline, CDR1 LGHNA and CDR2 YSLEER. The CDR3 is made up of 13 amino acids. With 3 bases removed from V and 0 bases from J, the gap between germline ends came to 5 bases. The CDR3 DNA follows: TGCGCCAGCAGCCAGGGCATGAACACTGAAGCTTTCTTT. It translates to CASSQGMNTEAFF.

This clonotype was detected many times. The rearrangement links TRBV6-1 to TRBJ2-4; D may be TRBD2 (6 bases). Germline values: CDR1 MNHNS, CDR2 SASEGT. Trimming left V 2 bases short and J 8 bases short, with 7 bases between. CDR3 length: 12 amino acids. Written as DNA, the CDR3 is TGTGCCAGCAGTGAATGGGGGGACATTCAGTACTTC. It specifies CASSEWGDIQYF.

The sample holds a few counts of this clonotype. The chain couples TRBV30 to TRBJ1-4; D gene uncertain. Germline CDR1 reads GTSNPN; CDR2 reads SVGIG (reference sequence). The CDR3 has 14 residues. The ends were cut back, 2 bases at V and 1 base at J, with 8 bases in the middle. CDR3 protein: CAWSSGRTNEKLFF. CDR3 nucleotide sequence: TGTGCCTGGAGTTCAGGCCGAACTAATGAAAAACTGTTTTTT.

This clonotype was counted many times. The rearrangement uses TRBV7-2 and TRBJ2-3; 11 nucleotides line up with TRBD2. Per germline, CDR1 SGHTA and CDR2 FQGNSA. The CDR3 is made up of 14 amino acids. J lost 5 bases, V lost 5 bases, and 3 bases had no gene match. The CDR3: CASSVSGGGDTQYF. The CDR3 nucleotides are TGTGCCAGCAGCGTTAGCGGGGGGGGAGATACGCAGTATTTT.

In this sample, this clonotype turned up many times. The rearrangement links TRBV7-2 to TRBJ2-1; possible D gene TRBD2, 6 bases. V lost 7 bases and J 1 base, leaving 17 bases between the germline ends. This CDR3 has 16 residues. In germline, CDR1 is SGHTA, CDR2 FQGNSA. The CDR3 spells CASTSWVRGSYNEQFF. The CDR3 region has the DNA TGTGCCAGCACATCTTGGGTGCGGGGTTCCTACAATGAGCAGTTCTTC.

This clonotype was recorded at least ten times. The V gene is TRBV10-3, the J gene TRBJ1-4; no reliable D call. Germline assignment: CDR1 ENHRY and CDR2 SYGVKD. Trimming cost V 10 bases and J 7 bases, with 25 bases left between them. This CDR3 has 16 amino acids. CDR3 coding DNA: TGTGCCACAGCCGACGAAGGAAACCCCGGCGGTGAAAAACTGTTTTTT. As protein: CATADEGNPGGEKLFF.

The V call is TRBV5-6, the J call TRBJ2-1; D gene ambiguous. The length of the CDR3 is 15 residues. CDR1 and CDR2 (germline): SGHDT, YYEEEE. Between the trimmed V and J ends, which lost 5 bases and 0 bases, there was a span of 12 bases. The CDR3: CASSYRAPSYNEQFF. In DNA form, the CDR3 reads TGTGCCAGCAGTTATCGGGCCCCCTCCTACAATGAGCAGTTCTTC. Together with reference TRBV5-6 and TRBJ2-1, the CDR3 gives the full variable domain: DAGVTQSPTHLIKTRGQQVTLRCSPKSGHDTVSWYQQALGQGPQFIFQYYEEEERQRGNFPDRFSGHQFPNYSSELNVNALLLGDSALYLCASSYRAPSYNEQFFGPGTRLTVL.

The chain recombines TRBV5-1 with TRBJ2-6, with 7 bases that match TRBD1. J was trimmed by 0 bases and V by 4 bases; bases with no gene match: 10. This CDR3 has 18 amino acids. CDR1 and CDR2 from the germline V gene are SGHRS and YFSETQ. Written as DNA, the CDR3 is TGCGCCAGCAGCCTGGACAGGTCCCCAAACTCTGGGGCCAACGTCCTGACTTTC. It is translated as CASSLDRSPNSGANVLTF.

The chain employs TRBV7-9 and TRBJ2-3; D possibly corresponds to TRBD1 (6 bases). V was cut by 4 bases and J by 6 bases, with 11 bases left in between. The CDR3 has 13 residues. Germline V lookup: CDR1 SEHNR, CDR2 FQNEAQ (reference sequence). CDR3 sequence (DNA): TGTGCCAGCAGCTCCCGAGGGGGTGATACGCAGTATTTT. Its translation: CASSSRGGDTQYF.

This clonotype was observed at least ten times. The V gene is TRBV27, the J gene TRBJ2-1; no reliable D call. The germline V gene has CDR1 MNHEY and CDR2 SMNVEV (reference sequence). The CDR3 length is 11 residues. Trimming shortened V by 4 bases and J by 4 bases, and 2 bases separated the two germline ends. The chain's CDR3 is CASSYYNEQFF. The DNA of the CDR3 is TGTGCCAGCAGTTATTACAATGAGCAGTTCTTC.

This clonotype occurred many times. V is TRBV12-5 and J is TRBJ1-1; 8 positions agree with TRBD1. V shed 6 bases, J shed 1 base, and the junction held 10 bases outside the gene matches. This CDR3 is 16 amino acids long. The germline CDR1 and CDR2 sequences are LGHNT and FRNRAP. The CDR3 coding sequence is TGTGCTAGTGGCCCCGGGACAGGCAGGACGAACACTGAAGCTTTCTTT. It is translated as CASGPGTGRTNTEAFF.

This clonotype was detected many times. The J gene is TRBJ2-7, the V gene TRBV18, with D tentatively TRBD2 (6 bases). This CDR3 comprises 16 residues. V lost 3 bases to trimming and J lost 0 bases, with 15 bases between them. Per germline, CDR1 KGHSH and CDR2 LQKENI. The CDR3 bases are TGTGCCAGCTCACCCCCCGGGACTGCGAGCTCCTACGAGCAGTACTTC. Its translation is CASSPPGTASSYEQYF. Full variable domain (remainder filled in from reference TRBV18 and TRBJ2-7): NAGVMQNPRHLVRRRGQEARLRCSPMKGHSHVYWYRQLPEEGLKFMVYLQKENIIDESGMPKERFSAEFPKEGPSILRIQQVVRGDSAAYFCASSPPGTASSYEQYFGPGTRLTVT.

This clonotype was seen many times. This rearrangement joins TRBV7-6 to TRBJ2-7, with 8 positions matching TRBD2. Germline V gene sequence: CDR1 SGHVS, CDR2 FNYEAQ. There are 16 residues in the CDR3. J gave up 3 bases and V 2 bases, and 9 bases lay outside the gene matches. CDR3 sequence: CASSLSGGGRNYEQYF. As DNA, the CDR3 is TGTGCCAGCAGCTTATCTGGCGGGGGGCGGAACTACGAGCAGTACTTC. Together with reference TRBV7-6 and TRBJ2-7, the CDR3 gives the full variable domain: GAGVSQSPRYKVTKRGQDVALRCDPISGHVSLYWYRQALGQGPEFLTYFNYEAQQDKSGLPNDRFSAERPEGSISTLTIQRTEQRDSAMYRCASSLSGGGRNYEQYFGPGTRLTVT.

This clonotype occurred many times. The chain combines TRBV21-1 with TRBJ2-7; the table's D call, TRBD1, was not checked against the DNA. TRBV21-1 counts as a pseudogene. CDR3 length equals 15 residues. CDR3 sequence: CARGGLPSPQGEQYF. The CDR3 DNA sequence: TGTGCCAGGGGAGGACTGCCTAGCCCACAGGGCGAGCAGTACTTC.

The chain joins TRBV6-2 or TRBV6-3 to TRBJ2-7; the D is unclear. This CDR3 contains 14 residues. Germline loops: CDR1 MNHEY, CDR2 SVGEGT. Trimming removed 0 bases at V and 4 bases at J, with 10 bases between. For the CDR3, the DNA is TGTGCCAGCAGTTACTCGATATTGGGGTACGAGCAGTACTTC. This sequence encodes CASSYSILGYEQYF.